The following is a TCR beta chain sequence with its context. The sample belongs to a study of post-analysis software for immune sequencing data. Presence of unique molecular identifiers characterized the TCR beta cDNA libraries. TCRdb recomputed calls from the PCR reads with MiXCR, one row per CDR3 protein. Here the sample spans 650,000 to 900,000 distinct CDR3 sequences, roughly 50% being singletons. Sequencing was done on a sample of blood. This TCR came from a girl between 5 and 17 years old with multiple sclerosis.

The CDR3 DNA sequence: TGTGCCACCAGAGGGTCGTCGGAGACCCAGTACTTC. This encodes CATRGSSETQYF. This chain links TRBV25-1 with TRBJ2-5, with a possible D match to TRBD2 (5 bases). CDR1 and CDR2 from the germline V gene are MGHDK and SYGVNS. The CDR3 loop spans 12 amino acids. V dropped 10 bases and J dropped 5 bases, with 14 bases sitting between them.